The 13 T cell receptor beta chains reported below all come from one sample, sequenced in a study of tumor-infiltrating lymphocytes in oesophageal squamous cell carcinoma. In TCRdb, the PCR reads were re-called with MiXCR into one record per CDR3 protein. The sample records some 20,000 distinct CDR3 sequences, 50% being singletons. Sequencing used esophageal tumor tissue. These receptors were taken from a male donor with esophageal squamous cell carcinoma.

Ten or more counts support this clonotype. V is TRBV7-6 and J is TRBJ2-1; 8 nucleotides line up with TRBD1. The J call may be in error: the DNA end matches TRBJ2-7 better. Germline-derived CDR1 and CDR2 are SGHVS and FNYEAQ. The CDR3 length is 11 residues. CDR3 bases: TGTGCCAGCAGCACAGGGGGCGAGCAGTACTTC. It encodes CASSTGGEQYF.

By its share, this clonotype is medium-sized (0.01 to 0.1%). The chain recombines TRBV6-6 with TRBJ2-7; possibly TRBD1 or TRBD2 for D (5 bases each). The CDR3 spans 16 residues. V was pared by 2 bases and J by 3 bases, with 17 bases between. CDR1 is MNHNY and CDR2 is SVGAGI in the germline V gene (reference sequence). DNA of the CDR3: TGTGCCAGCAGTTACGCTCCCTTACATGGGGGCTACGAGCAGTACTTC. Protein product: CASSYAPLHGGYEQYF.

The chain uses TRBV7-3 and TRBJ2-1; 9 bases map to TRBD2. With 5 bases clipped from V and 4 bases from J, the junction kept 6 bases outside the gene matches. The CDR3 is 15 amino acids. Germline assignment: CDR1 SGHTA and CDR2 FQGTGA. The CDR3 DNA follows: TGTGCCAGCAGCCCCCGGACTAGCGTGTACAATGAGCAGTTCTTC. The encoded protein is CASSPRTSVYNEQFF.

This clonotype showed up many times. The chain joins TRBV6-1 to TRBJ2-7; 10 nucleotides match TRBD2. With V trimmed by 5 bases and J by 0 bases, 4 bases remained unmatched. The CDR3 covers 15 residues. Per the germline V gene, CDR1 is MNHNS and CDR2 is SASEGT. The CDR3 DNA reads TGTGCCAGCAGTATAGCGGGAGGTGGCTCCTACGAGCAGTACTTC. Translated: CASSIAGGGSYEQYF.

This clonotype was picked up many times. This may come from a read error, since a much larger clone is one base off. The chain is built from TRBV7-2 and TRBJ2-1, with TRBD1 matching over 7 bases. The end of the DNA is better explained by TRBJ2-7, so the J call may be wrong. Germline V gene data show CDR1 as SGHTA and CDR2 as FQGNSA. CDR3 length: 14 amino acids. The CDR3 protein is CASTPGQSYNEQYF. In nucleotides, the CDR3 is TGTGCCAGCACCCCGGGACAGTCCTACAATGAGCAGTACTTC.

The CDR3 nucleotides are TGTGCCAGCAGCCGGCTGAGGGACACTGAAGCTTTCTTT. Its translation: CASSRLRDTEAFF. The genes are TRBV14 and TRBJ1-1; D is uncertain. The V end was cut by 4 bases, the J end by 3 bases, with 9 bases between. Per germline, CDR1 SGHDN and CDR2 FVKESK. The CDR3 has 13 residues.

This clonotype was seen at least ten times. This CDR3 reads CASSISARSLYF. DNA of the CDR3: TGTGCCAGCAGTATCTCGGCCCGTTCATTGTACTTC. The chain carries TRBV28 and TRBJ2-7; no definite D call. Germline-derived CDR1 and CDR2 are MDHEN and SYDVKM. The CDR3 spans 12 residues. V was shortened by 5 bases and J by 12 bases, with 17 bases between the two germline ends.

This clonotype showed up just a few times. The conserved phenylalanine or tryptophan normally closing the CDR3 is absent here, so this likely arose from a read error. It is unclear where the CDR3 begins or ends on the DNA, so no DNA is shown, and the CDR3 is as TCRdb lists it. This CDR3 reads CASSLVSINYGYTFGS. V is TRBV7-2 and J is TRBJ2-1. CDR1 is SGHTA, CDR2 FQGNSA, per germline. Inclusive of both ends, the CDR3 amounts to 16 amino acids.

This rearrangement joins TRBV6-6 to TRBJ2-2; D is possibly TRBD2 (5 bases). The CDR3 loop spans 14 amino acids. Per the germline V gene, CDR1 is MNHNY and CDR2 is SVGAGI (reference sequence). The ends were cut back, 5 bases at V and 6 bases at J, with 13 bases in the middle. DNA of the CDR3: TGTGCCAGCAGTCGGTTCGCGGAGGCCGGGGAGCTGTTTTTT. It translates to CASSRFAEAGELFF.

The rearrangement links TRBV6-4 to TRBJ2-2; TRBD1 is a possible D gene (6 bases). The CDR3 has 14 residues. The germline gives CDR1 MRHNA, CDR2 SNTAGT. Trimming cost V 6 bases and J 6 bases, with 14 bases left between them. The CDR3 DNA sequence: TGTGCCAGCAGCTGGACTGGGGGCTCCGGGGAGCTGTTTTTT. Translated, it gives CASSWTGGSGELFF.

This sequence joins TRBV12-3 or TRBV12-4 and TRBJ2-5; 8 bases fit TRBD1. The J call is uncertain, as TRBJ2-7 better fits the DNA end. The CDR3 is 14 amino acids. CDR3 loop: CASSSGQEGPEQYF. CDR3 bases: TGTGCCAGCAGTTCGGGACAGGAAGGCCCCGAGCAGTACTTC.

This clonotype showed up just a few times. V gene TRBV7-2 combines with J gene TRBJ2-7, with no clear D. The end of the DNA is better explained by TRBJ2-5, so the J call may be wrong. Looked up from germline, CDR1 is SGHTA and CDR2 is FQGNSA. The CDR3 is 13 amino acids. CDR3 region: CASSFGDPETQYF. CDR3 sequence (DNA): TGTGCCAGCAGCTTCGGCGATCCAGAGACCCAGTACTTC.

This clonotype appeared many times. The V and J genes are TRBV19 and TRBJ1-1; 7 bases fit TRBD1. After removal of 4 bases from V and 4 bases from J, the junction contained 12 bases not matched to a gene. CDR3 length: 16 residues. The V gene's germline CDR1 is LNHDA and CDR2 SQIVND (reference sequence). The CDR3 is CASSRTTGTAGTEAFF. In DNA, the CDR3 is TGTGCCAGTAGTAGAACAACCGGGACAGCGGGCACTGAAGCTTTCTTT. The full variable domain, its missing parts supplied by reference TRBV19 and TRBJ1-1, is DGGITQSPKYLFRKEGQNVTLSCEQNLNHDAMYWYRQDPGQGLRLIYYSQIVNDFQKGDIAEGYSVSREKKESFPLTVTSAQKNPTAFYLCASSRTTGTAGTEAFFGQGTRLTVV.